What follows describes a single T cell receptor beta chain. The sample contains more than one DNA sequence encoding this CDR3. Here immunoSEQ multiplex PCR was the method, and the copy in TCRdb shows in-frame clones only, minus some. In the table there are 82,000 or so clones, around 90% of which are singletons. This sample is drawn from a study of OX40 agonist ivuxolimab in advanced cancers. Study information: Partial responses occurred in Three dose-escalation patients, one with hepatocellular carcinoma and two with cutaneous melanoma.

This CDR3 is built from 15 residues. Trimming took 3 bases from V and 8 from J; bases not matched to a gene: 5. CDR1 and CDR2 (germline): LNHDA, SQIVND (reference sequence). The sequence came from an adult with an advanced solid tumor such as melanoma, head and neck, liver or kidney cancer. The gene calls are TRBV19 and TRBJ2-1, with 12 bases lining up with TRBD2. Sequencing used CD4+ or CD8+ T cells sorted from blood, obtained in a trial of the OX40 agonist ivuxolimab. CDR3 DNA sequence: TGTGCCAGTAGTATTCTAGCGGGAGGGCCGGATGAGCAGTTCTTC. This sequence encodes CASSILAGGPDEQFF.